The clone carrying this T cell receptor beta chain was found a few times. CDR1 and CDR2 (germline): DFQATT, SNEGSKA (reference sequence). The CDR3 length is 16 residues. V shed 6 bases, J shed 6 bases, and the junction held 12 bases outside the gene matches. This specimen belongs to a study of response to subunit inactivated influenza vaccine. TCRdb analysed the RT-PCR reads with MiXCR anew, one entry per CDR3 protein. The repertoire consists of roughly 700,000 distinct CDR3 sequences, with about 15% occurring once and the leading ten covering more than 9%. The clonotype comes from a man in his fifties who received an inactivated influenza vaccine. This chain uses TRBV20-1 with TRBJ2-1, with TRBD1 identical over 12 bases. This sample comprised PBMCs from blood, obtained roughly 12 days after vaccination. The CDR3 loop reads CSARPGTGGLFNEQFF. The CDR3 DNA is TGCAGTGCCCGTCCCGGGACAGGGGGCCTCTTCAATGAGCAGTTCTTC.